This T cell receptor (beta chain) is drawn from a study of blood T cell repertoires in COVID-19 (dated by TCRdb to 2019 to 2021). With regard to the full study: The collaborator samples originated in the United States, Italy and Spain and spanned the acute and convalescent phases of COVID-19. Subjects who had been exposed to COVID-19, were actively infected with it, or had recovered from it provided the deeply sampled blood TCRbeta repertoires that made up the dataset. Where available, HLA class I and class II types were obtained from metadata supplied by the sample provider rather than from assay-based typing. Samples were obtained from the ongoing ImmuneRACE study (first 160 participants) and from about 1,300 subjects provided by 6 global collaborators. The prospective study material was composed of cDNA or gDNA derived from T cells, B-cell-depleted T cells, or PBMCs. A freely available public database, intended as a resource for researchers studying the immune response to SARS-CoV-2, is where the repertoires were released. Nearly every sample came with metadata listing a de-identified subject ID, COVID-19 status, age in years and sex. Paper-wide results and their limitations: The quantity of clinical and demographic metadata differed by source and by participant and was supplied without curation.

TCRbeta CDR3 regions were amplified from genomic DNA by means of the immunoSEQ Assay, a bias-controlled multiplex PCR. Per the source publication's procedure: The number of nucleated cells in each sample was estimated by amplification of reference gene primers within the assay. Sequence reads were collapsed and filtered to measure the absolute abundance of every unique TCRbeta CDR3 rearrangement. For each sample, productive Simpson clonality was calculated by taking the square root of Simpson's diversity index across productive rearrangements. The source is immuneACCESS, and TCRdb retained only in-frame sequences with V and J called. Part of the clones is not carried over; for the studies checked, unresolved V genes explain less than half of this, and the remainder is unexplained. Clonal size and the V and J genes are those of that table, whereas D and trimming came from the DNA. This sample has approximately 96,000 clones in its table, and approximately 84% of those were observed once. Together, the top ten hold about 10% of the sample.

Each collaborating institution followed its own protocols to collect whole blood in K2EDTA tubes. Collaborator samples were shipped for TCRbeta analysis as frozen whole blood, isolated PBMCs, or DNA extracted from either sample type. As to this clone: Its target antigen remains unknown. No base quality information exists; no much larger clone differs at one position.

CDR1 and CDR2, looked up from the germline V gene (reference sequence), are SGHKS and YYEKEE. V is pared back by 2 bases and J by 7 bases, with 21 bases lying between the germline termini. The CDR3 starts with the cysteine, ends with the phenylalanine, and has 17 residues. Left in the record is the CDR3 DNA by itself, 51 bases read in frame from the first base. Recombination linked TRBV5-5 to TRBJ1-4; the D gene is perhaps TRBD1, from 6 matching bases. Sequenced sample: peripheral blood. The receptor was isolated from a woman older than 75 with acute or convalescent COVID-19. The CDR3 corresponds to CASSLSGATGGGEKLFF. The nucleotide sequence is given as TGTGCCAGCAGCTTATCAGGGGCGACCGGCGGGGGTGAAAAACTGTTTTTT.